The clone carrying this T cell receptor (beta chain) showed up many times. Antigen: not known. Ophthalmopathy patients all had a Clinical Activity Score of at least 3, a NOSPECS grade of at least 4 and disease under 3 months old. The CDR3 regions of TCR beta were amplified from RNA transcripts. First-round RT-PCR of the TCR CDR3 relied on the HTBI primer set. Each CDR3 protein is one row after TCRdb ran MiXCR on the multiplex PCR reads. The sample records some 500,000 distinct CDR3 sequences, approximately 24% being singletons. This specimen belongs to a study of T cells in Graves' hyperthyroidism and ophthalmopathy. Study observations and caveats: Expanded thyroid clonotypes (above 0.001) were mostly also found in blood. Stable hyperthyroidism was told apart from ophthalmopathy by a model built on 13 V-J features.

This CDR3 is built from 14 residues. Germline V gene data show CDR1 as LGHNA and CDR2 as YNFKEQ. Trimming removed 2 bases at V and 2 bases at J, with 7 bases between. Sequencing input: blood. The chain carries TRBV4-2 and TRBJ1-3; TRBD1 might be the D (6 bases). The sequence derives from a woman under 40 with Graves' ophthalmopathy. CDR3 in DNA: TGTGCCAGCAGCCAACCAGGGGCTGGAAACACCATATATTTT. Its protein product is CASSQPGAGNTIYF.